This entry is about one TCR beta chain. Its antigen is unidentified. Both TCR beta VDJ combination and CDR3 sequence profiling were carried out. Genomic DNA was the template for this profiling. TCRdb reanalysed the reads using MiXCR and keeps one entry per CDR3 protein. Here the sample spans 150,000 to 160,000 distinct CDR3 sequences, about 50% being singletons. This specimen comes from a study of CD8+CD57+ T cells in acquired aplastic anemia. Whole-study context: Sorted CD4+ and CD8+ cell DNA averaged roughly 3.2 ug.

Points from the study as a whole: It was found that roughly 31 CD8+ CDR3 sequences were shared between patients and controls. The study found no significant CD8+ Simpson's diversity difference between patients and controls.

The CDR3 spans 14 residues. The germline V and J ends were trimmed by 2 bases and 1 base, with 11 bases remaining between them. CDR1 is DFQATT, CDR2 SNEGSKA, per germline (reference sequence). CD8+CD57+ cell expansion, shown by flow cytometry, had occurred in the patients selected for sequencing. No therapy had been given to the patients at the time of blood sampling. The sequencing input was sorted CD4+, CD8+, or CD8+CD57+ T cells (not recorded which) from PBMCs. The sequence was obtained from a human donor with aplastic anemia. The chain recombines TRBV20-1 with TRBJ1-1; tentatively, D is TRBD1 (5 bases). The CDR3 sequence: CSARSGRGNTEAFF. In nucleotides, the CDR3 is TGCAGTGCTAGATCAGGGCGTGGGAACACTGAAGCTTTCTTT.